The 5 T cell receptor beta chains in this list originate from one sample, sequenced in a study of blood T cell repertoires in COVID-19. Measured with immunoSEQ multiplex PCR; TCRdb has only the in-frame clones, and not every one. The table shows about 130,000 clones, with approximately 82% occurring only once. Sequences were obtained from peripheral blood. Receptor source: a man between 40 and 49 years old with active or convalescent COVID-19.

The chain combines TRBV5-1 with TRBJ1-5; D is ambiguous. V was shortened by 4 bases and J by 4 bases, with 9 bases between the two germline ends. The germline V gene encodes CDR1 SGHRS and CDR2 YFSETQ. This CDR3 spans 13 amino acids. This CDR3 reads CASSPGGNQPQHF. The CDR3 DNA follows: TGCGCCAGCAGCCCTGGAGGGAATCAGCCCCAGCATTTT.

This clone was detected a few times. The chain employs TRBV10-1 and TRBJ1-6; no firm D call. Per germline, CDR1 WNHNN and CDR2 SYGVQD (reference sequence). CDR3 size: 15 residues. V lost 0 bases, J lost 6 bases, and 9 bases lay in between. CDR3 residues: CASSESRKTNSPLHF. The CDR3 region has the DNA TGCGCCAGCAGTGAGTCGCGCAAAACTAATTCACCCCTCCACTTT.

The rearrangement links TRBV3-1 (or the pseudogene TRBV3-2) to TRBJ2-2, with 8 bases aligning to TRBD2. CDR1 LGHDT and CDR2 YNNKEL come from the germline V gene (reference sequence). Germline trimming cut 4 bases from V and 7 bases from J; bases unmatched to any gene: 8. This CDR3 spans 15 amino acids. DNA for the CDR3: TGTGCCAGCAGCCCTCGGACTAGCAAGATCGGGGAGCTGTTTTTT. This translates into CASSPRTSKIGELFF.

This chain joins TRBV2 and TRBJ1-6; TRBD1 aligns across 7 bases. V lost 6 bases and J lost 9; bases outside the gene matches: 5. The CDR3 has 13 residues. CDR1 and CDR2 from the germline V gene are SNHLY and FYNNEI. The CDR3 here is CASRGDRTSPLHF. The CDR3 DNA sequence: TGTGCCAGCAGGGGGGACAGAACTTCACCCCTCCACTTT.

CDR3 DNA sequence: TGTGCCAGCATTGACAGGGCCCCAATGAACACTGAAGCTTTCTTT. It yields the protein CASIDRAPMNTEAFF. The V and J genes are TRBV19 and TRBJ1-1; 7 positions match TRBD1. Germline CDR1 is LNHDA and CDR2 is SQIVND (reference sequence). The J segment lost 0 bases and the V segment lost 9 bases, leaving 10 bases of the junction unmatched. The CDR3 is 15 amino acids.